The sequence of this T cell receptor (beta chain) was determined in a study of metastatic and nonmetastatic thyroid tumors. For the study at large: Where malignant and benign thyroid patients were concerned, repertoires were compared across blood and tumor or nodule tissue.

A note on this clone: Its antigen remains unknown.

Overall study findings and caveats: Within blood and tumor, benign nodules reportedly had significantly lower TCR beta diversity than malignant thyroid tumors did.

The CDR3 spans 14 residues. The V and J ends lost 6 bases and 3 bases, in that order; junction bases with no gene match: 10. From germline, CDR1 is DFQATT and CDR2 SNEGSKA (reference sequence). Source study methods: In papillary thyroid cancer, a distant-metastasis classifier was built using CDR3 differences across clinicopathological groups. MiXCR was used by TCRdb to re-call the PCR reads. The V and J calls come from TCRdb's annotation, not from the publication. The table has 15,000 to 20,000 clones, under 25% seen once. Thyroid surgery had not been preceded by any treatment in any patient. Sequencing input: adjacent normal tissue. This TCR came from a female donor with papillary thyroid cancer or a benign thyroid nodule (not recorded which). Some clones in this sample may be carry-over from other donors' samples. The J gene is TRBJ1-1, the V gene TRBV20-1, with 7 nucleotides matching TRBD1. The CDR3, as DNA: TGCAGTGCCCAAGTTAGGGGGCCGGACACTGAAGCTTTCTTT. Its translation: CSAQVRGPDTEAFF.